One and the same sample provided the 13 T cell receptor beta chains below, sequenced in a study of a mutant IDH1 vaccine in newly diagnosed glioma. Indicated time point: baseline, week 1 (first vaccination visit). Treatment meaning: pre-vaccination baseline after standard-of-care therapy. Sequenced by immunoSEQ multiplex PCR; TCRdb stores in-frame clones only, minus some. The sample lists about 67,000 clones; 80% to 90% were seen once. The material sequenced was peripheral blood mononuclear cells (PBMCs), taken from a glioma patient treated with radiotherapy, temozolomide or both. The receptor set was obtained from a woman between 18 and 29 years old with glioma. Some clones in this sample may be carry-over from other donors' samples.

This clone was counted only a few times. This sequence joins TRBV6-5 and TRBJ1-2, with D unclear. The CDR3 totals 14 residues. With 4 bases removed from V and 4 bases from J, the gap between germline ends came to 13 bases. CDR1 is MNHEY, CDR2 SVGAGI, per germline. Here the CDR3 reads CASSLFGDIYGYTF. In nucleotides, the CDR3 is TGTGCCAGCAGTTTATTTGGGGATATCTATGGCTACACCTTC.

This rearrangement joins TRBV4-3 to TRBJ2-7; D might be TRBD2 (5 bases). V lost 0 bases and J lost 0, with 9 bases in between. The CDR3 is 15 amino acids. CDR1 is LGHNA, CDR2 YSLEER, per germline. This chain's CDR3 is CASSQDGNPSYEQYF. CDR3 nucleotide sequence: TGCGCCAGCAGCCAAGACGGGAACCCCTCCTACGAGCAGTACTTC.

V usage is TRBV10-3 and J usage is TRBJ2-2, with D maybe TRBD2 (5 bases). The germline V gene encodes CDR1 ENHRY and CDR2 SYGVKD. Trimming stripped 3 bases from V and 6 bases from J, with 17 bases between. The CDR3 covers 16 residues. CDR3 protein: CAISDRALGSPGELFF. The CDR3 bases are TGTGCCATCAGTGATCGGGCCCTAGGGAGTCCCGGGGAGCTGTTTTTT.

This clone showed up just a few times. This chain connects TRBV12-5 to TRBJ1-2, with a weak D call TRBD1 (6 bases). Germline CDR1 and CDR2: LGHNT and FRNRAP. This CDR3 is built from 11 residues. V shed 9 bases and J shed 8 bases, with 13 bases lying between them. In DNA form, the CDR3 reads TGTGCTAGCTTACAGGGAAACGGCTACACCTTC. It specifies CASLQGNGYTF. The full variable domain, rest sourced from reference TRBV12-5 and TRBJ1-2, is DARVTQTPRHKVTEMGQEVTMRCQPILGHNTVFWYRQTMMQGLELLAYFRNRAPLDDSGMPKDRFSAEMPDATLATLKIQPSEPRDSAVYFCASLQGNGYTFGSGTRLTVV.

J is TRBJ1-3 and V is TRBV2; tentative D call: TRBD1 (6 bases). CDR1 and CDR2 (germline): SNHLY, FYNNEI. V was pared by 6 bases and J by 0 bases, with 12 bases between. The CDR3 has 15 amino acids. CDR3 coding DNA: TGTGCCAGCAGCCTCCAGGGGCCCTCTGGAAACACCATATATTTT. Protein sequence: CASSLQGPSGNTIYF.

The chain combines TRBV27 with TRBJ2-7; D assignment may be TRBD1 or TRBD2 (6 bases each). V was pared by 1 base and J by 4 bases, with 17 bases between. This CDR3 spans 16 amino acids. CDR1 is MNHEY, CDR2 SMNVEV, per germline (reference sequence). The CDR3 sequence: CASSLYGGGGWYEQYF. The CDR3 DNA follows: TGTGCCAGCAGTTTATACGGAGGAGGGGGGTGGTACGAGCAGTACTTC.

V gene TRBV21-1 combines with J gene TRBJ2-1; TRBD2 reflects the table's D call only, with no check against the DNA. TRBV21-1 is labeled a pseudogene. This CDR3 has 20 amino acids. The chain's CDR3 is CASSKEGGTSGSPNHNEQFF. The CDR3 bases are TGTGCCAGCAGCAAAGAGGGGGGGACTAGCGGGAGCCCCAACCACAATGAGCAGTTCTTC.

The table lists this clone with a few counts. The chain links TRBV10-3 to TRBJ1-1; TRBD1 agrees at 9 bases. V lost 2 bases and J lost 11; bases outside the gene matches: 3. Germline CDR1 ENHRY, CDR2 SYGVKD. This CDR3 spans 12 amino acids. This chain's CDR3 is CAISEGTGWAFF. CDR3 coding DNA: TGTGCCATCAGTGAGGGGACAGGGTGGGCTTTCTTT.

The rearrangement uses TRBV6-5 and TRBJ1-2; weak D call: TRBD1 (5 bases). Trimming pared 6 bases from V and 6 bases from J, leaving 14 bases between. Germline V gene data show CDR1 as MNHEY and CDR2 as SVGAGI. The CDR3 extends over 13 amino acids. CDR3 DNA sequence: TGTGCCAGCAGCTATCAGGGACGGCATGGCTACACCTTC. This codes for CASSYQGRHGYTF.

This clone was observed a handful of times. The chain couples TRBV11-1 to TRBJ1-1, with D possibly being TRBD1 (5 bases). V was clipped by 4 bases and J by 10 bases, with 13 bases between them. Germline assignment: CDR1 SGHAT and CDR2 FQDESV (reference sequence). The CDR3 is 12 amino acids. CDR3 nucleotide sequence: TGTGCCAGCAGCTCAGGAGGGGTGGGAGCTTTCTTT. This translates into CASSSGGVGAFF.

CDR3 in DNA: TGTGCCATCGGCAGACAGGACTCCTACGAGCAGTACTTC. Encoded protein: CAIGRQDSYEQYF. V usage is TRBV10-3 and J usage is TRBJ2-7; D is perhaps TRBD1 (6 bases). CDR3 length equals 13 residues. The germline V gene has CDR1 ENHRY and CDR2 SYGVKD. V shed 8 bases and J shed 0 bases, with 11 bases lying between them.

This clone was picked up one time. This CDR3 reads CASSITRGTVSYEQYF. The CDR3 region has the DNA TGTGCCAGCAGCATAACCCGAGGGACTGTCTCCTACGAGCAGTACTTC. J is TRBJ2-7 and V is TRBV27; a weak D match, TRBD2 (6 bases). The CDR3 spans 16 residues. The ends were cut back, 6 bases at V and 0 bases at J, with 18 bases in the middle. CDR1 MNHEY and CDR2 SMNVEV come from the germline V gene (reference sequence).

In DNA form, the CDR3 reads TGTGCCAGCAGTCCCCCCGGGGAGCTGTTTTTT. This translates into CASSPPGELFF. V and J are TRBV5-8 and TRBJ2-2; D unclear. V gave up 5 bases and J gave up 6 bases, with 5 bases separating them. The CDR3 is 11 amino acids. Germline loops: CDR1 SGHTS, CDR2 YDEGEE.